This TCR beta chain was documented in a study of chemoradiotherapy in HPV16-positive cancers. Study-level points and caveats: In HPV16-positive patients, HPV-responsive T-cell expansion tracked better recurrence-free survival. Functional assays defining HPV-specific T cells used only two HPV16-positive patients. Non-HPV-specific T cells did not expand in tumors during treatment, whereas candidate HPV-specific clones and E7-related motifs did.

Measured with immunoSEQ multiplex PCR; TCRdb has only the in-frame clones, and not every one. Seen here are 1,000 to 1,500 clones, 80% to 90% observed once, and the top ten hold roughly 10%. Germline CDR1 and CDR2: SNHLY and FYNNEI. The CDR3 totals 14 residues. J gave up 5 bases and V 6 bases, and 9 bases lay outside the gene matches. Repeated repertoire sampling spanned the course of chemoradiotherapy. Of note for this clone: Its antigen remains unknown.

The clonotype originates from a human donor with HPV-associated anogenital cancer. The sequencing here drew on tumor tissue, taken from a patient who underwent chemoradiotherapy. This chain connects TRBV2 to TRBJ1-2; 7 bases line up with TRBD1. The CDR3 reads CASRTQQGRYGYTF. CDR3 in DNA: TGTGCCAGCAGGACCCAACAGGGGCGGTATGGCTACACCTTC. Full variable domain (missing parts from reference TRBV2 and TRBJ1-2): EPEVTQTPSHQVTQMGQEVILRCVPISNHLYFYWYRQILGQKVEFLVSFYNNEISEKSEIFDDQFSVERPDGSNFTLKIRSTKLEDSAMYFCASRTQQGRYGYTFGSGTRLTVV.